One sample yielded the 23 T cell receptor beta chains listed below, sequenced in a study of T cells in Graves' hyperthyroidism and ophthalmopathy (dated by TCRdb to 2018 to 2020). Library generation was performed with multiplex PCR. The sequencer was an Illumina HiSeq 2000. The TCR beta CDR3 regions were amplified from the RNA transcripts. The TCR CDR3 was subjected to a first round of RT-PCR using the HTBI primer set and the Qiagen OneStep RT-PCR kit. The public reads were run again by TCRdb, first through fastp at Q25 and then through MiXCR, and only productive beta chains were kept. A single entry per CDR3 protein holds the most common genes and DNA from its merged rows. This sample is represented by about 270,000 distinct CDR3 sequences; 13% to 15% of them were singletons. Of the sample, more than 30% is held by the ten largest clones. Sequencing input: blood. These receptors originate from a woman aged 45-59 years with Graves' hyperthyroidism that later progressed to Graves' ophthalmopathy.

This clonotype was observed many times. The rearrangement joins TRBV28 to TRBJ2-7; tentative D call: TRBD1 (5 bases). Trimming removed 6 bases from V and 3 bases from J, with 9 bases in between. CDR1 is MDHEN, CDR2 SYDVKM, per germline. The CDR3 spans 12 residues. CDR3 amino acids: CASSLDIYEQYF. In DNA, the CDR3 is TGTGCCAGCAGCCTGGACATCTACGAGCAGTACTTC.

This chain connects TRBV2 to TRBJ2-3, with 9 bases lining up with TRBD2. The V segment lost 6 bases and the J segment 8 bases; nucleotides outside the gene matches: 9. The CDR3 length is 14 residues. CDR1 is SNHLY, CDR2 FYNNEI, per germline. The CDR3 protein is CASRTTSGDSTQYF. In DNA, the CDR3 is TGTGCCAGCAGGACGACTAGCGGTGACAGTACGCAGTATTTT.

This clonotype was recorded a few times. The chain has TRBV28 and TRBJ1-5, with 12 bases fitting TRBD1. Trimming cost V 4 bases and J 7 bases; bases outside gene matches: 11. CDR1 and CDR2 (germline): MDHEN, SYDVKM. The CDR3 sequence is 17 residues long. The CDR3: CASSSVVGQGAQQPQHF. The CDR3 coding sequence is TGTGCCAGCAGTTCGGTGGTGGGACAGGGGGCGCAGCAGCCCCAGCATTTT.

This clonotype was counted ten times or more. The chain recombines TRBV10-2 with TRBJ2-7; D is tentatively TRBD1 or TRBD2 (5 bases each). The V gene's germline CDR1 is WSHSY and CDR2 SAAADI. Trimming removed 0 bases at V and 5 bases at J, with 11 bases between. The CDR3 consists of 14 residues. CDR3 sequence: CASSESGRGNEQYF. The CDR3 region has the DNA TGCGCCAGCAGTGAGTCGGGACGGGGTAACGAGCAGTACTTC.

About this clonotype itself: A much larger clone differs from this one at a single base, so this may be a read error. The CDR3 DNA is TGTGCCAGCAGCTTAAGTAGGGGAAGTCAGCCCCAGCATTTT. As protein: CASSLSRGSQPQHF. This chain joins TRBV7-2 and TRBJ1-5; tentative D call: TRBD1 (5 bases). V was cut by 2 bases and J by 6 bases, with 11 bases left in between. The germline CDR1 and CDR2 sequences are SGHTA and FQGNSA. The CDR3 sequence is 14 residues long.

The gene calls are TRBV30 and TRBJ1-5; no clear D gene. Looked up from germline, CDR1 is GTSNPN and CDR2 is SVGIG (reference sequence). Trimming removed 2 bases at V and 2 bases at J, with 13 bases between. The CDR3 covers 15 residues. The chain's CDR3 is CAWSIGGSRNQPQHF. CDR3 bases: TGTGCCTGGAGTATAGGAGGGTCTCGCAATCAGCCCCAGCATTTT.

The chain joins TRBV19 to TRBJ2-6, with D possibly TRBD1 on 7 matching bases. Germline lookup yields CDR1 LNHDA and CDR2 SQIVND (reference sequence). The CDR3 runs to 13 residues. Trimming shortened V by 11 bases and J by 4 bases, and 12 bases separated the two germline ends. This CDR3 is CAGGGRGANVLTF. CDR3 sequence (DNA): TGTGCCGGAGGGGGCCGAGGGGCCAACGTCCTGACTTTC.

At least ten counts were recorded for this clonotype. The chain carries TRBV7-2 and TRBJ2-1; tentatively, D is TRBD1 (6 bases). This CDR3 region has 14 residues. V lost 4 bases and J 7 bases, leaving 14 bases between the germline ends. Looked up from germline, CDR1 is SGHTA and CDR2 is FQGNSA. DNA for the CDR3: TGTGCCAGCAGCTCGACAGGTGGGGTAAATGAGCAGTTCTTC. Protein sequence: CASSSTGGVNEQFF.

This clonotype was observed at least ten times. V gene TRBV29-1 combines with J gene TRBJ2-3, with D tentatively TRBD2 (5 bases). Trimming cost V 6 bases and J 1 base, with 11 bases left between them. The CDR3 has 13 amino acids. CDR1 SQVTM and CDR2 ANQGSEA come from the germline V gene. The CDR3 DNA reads TGCAGCGTGGACGGGCGGGGCACAGATACGCAGTATTTT. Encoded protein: CSVDGRGTDTQYF.

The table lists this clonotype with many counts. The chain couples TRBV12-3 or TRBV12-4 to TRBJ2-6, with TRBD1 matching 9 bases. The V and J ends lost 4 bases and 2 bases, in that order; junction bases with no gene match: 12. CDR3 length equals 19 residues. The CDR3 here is CASSSSGTGLYPGANVLTF. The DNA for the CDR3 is TGTGCCAGCAGTTCATCCGGGACAGGGCTTTATCCTGGGGCCAACGTCCTGACTTTC.

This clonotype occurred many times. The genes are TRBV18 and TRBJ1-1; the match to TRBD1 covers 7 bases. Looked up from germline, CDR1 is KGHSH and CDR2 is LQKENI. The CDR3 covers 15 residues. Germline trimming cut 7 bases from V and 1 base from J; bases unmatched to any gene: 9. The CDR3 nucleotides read TGTGCCAGCTTTAGACAGGGAGGTAGGAACACTGAAGCTTTCTTT. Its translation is CASFRQGGRNTEAFF.

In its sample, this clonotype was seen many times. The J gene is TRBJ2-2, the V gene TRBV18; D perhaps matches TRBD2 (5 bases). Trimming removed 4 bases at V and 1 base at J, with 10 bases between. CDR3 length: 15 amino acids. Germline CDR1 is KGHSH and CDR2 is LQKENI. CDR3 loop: CASSLRSGNTGELFF. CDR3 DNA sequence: TGTGCCAGCTCACTCCGAAGCGGGAACACCGGGGAGCTGTTTTTT.

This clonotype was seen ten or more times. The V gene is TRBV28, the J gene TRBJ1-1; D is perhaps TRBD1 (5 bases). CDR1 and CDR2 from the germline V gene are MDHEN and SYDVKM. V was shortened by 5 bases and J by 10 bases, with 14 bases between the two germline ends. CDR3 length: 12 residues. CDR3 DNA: TGTGCCAGCAGTGTCAGGGTACTGAGAGCTTTCTTT. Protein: CASSVRVLRAFF.

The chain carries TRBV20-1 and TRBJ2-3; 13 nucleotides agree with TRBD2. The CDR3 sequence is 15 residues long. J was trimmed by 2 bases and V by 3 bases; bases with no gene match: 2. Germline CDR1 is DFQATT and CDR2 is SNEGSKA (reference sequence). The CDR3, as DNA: TGCAGTGCTAGCGGACTAGCGGGGGCCACAGATACGCAGTATTTT. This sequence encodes CSASGLAGATDTQYF.

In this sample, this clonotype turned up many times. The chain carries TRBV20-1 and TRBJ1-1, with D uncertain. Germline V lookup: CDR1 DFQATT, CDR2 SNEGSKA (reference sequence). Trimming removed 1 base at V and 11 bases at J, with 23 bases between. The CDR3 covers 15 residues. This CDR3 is CSARAPLTHRSGAFF. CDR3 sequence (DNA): TGCAGTGCTAGAGCCCCCCTGACCCACCGTTCGGGGGCTTTCTTT.

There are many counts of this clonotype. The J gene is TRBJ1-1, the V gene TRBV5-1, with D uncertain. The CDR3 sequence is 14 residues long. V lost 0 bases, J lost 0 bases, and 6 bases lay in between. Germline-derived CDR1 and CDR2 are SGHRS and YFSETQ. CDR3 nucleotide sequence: TGCGCCAGCAGCTTGGGACTTTTGAACACTGAAGCTTTCTTT. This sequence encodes CASSLGLLNTEAFF.

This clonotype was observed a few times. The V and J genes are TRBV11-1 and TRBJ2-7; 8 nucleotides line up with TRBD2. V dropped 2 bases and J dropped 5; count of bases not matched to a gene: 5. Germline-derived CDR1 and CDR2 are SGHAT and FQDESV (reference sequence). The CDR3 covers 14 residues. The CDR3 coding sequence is TGTGCCAGCAGCTTAAGCGGGAGAATGAACGAGCAGTACTTC. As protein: CASSLSGRMNEQYF.

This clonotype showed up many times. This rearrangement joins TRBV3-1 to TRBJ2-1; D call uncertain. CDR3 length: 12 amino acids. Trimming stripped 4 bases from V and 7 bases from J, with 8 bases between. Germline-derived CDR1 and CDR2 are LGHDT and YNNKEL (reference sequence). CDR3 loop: CASSPSRNEQFF. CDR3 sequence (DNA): TGTGCCAGCAGCCCCAGCCGTAATGAGCAGTTCTTC.

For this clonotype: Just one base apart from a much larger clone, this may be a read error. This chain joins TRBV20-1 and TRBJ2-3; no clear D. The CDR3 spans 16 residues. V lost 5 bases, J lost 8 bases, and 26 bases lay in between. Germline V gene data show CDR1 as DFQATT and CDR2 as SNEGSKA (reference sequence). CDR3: CSAHTPGMGFEGTQYF. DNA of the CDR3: TGCAGTGCTCACACCCCCGGTATGGGGTTCGAAGGTACGCAGTATTTT.

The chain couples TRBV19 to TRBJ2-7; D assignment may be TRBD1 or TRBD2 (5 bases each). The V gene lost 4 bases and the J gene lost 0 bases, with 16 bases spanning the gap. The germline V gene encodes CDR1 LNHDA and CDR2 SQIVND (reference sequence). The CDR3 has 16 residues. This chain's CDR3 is CASSTHTGTPSYEQYF. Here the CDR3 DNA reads TGTGCCAGTAGTACACATACCGGGACGCCCTCCTACGAGCAGTACTTC.

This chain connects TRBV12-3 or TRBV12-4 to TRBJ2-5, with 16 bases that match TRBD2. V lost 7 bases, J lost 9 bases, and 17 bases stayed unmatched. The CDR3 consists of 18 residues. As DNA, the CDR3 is TGTGCCAGCAATCTTTGGGGGACTAGCGGGAGGGCCCGGGAGGCCCAGTACTTC. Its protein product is CASNLWGTSGRAREAQYF.

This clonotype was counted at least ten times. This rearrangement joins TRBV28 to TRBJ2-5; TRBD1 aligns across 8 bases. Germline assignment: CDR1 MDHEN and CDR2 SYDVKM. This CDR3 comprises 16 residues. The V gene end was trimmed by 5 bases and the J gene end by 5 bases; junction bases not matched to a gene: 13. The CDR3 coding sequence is TGTGCCAGCAGTCTTCCAGGCCAGGGGGCCCGGGAGACCCAGTACTTC. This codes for CASSLPGQGARETQYF.

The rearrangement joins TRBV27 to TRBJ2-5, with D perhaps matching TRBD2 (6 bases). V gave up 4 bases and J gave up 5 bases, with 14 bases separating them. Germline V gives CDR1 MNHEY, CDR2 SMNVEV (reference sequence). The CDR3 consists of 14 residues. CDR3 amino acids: CASSSPGERETQYF. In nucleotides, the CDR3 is TGTGCCAGCAGTTCCCCGGGAGAGAGGGAGACCCAGTACTTC.